The 31 T cell receptor beta chains in this list originate from one sample, sequenced in a study of glioma-infiltrating T cells after dendritic cell vaccination. TCRdb keeps only in-frame clones here, not all; method: immunoSEQ multiplex PCR. The repertoire includes approximately 92,000 clones, 80% of them detected once, and roughly 5.9% sits in the top ten. Time point reported: after dendritic cell vaccination, including at tumor progression/relapse. The specimen comprised blood, sampled after dendritic cell vaccination. These TCRs come from a human donor with glioblastoma.

The chain combines TRBV5-1 with TRBJ2-7, with D tentatively TRBD2 (6 bases). Germline CDR1 is SGHRS and CDR2 is YFSETQ. The CDR3 has 14 residues. Trimming stripped 4 bases from V and 9 bases from J, with 20 bases between. CDR3 region: CASSISSGDPGQYF. DNA for the CDR3: TGCGCCAGCAGCATATCTTCGGGGGATCCCGGGCAGTACTTC.

The rearrangement links TRBV19 to TRBJ1-2; D is unresolved. V lost 6 bases and J 0 bases, leaving 8 bases between the germline ends. Per the germline V gene, CDR1 is LNHDA and CDR2 is SQIVND (reference sequence). This CDR3 region has 13 residues. The CDR3 DNA reads as TGTGCCAGTAGAGTGGAGACTAACTATGGCTACACCTTC. As protein: CASRVETNYGYTF.

The rearrangement joins TRBV18 to TRBJ1-5; D may be TRBD1 (5 bases). Trimming removed 0 bases at V and 5 bases at J, with 11 bases between. The CDR3 is made up of 15 amino acids. The V gene's germline CDR1 is KGHSH and CDR2 LQKENI. The CDR3 DNA is TGTGCCAGCTCACCACCAGGGACTTCCTATCAGCCCCAGCATTTT. Translation gives CASSPPGTSYQPQHF.

This chain joins TRBV20-1 and TRBJ2-1, with TRBD1 matching over 7 bases. The germline V gene encodes CDR1 DFQATT and CDR2 SNEGSKA (reference sequence). The CDR3 sequence is 11 residues long. Trimming took 2 bases from V and 15 from J; bases not matched to a gene: 7. CDR3 amino acids: CSARISDRPFF. The DNA of the CDR3 is TGCAGTGCTAGAATATCGGACAGGCCGTTCTTC.

V is TRBV5-1 and J is TRBJ2-7, with 10 bases matching TRBD1. From germline, CDR1 is SGHRS and CDR2 YFSETQ. CDR3 length: 15 amino acids. V lost 3 bases and J lost 2; bases outside the gene matches: 5. The chain's CDR3 is CASSWVGQGPYEQYF. The CDR3 nucleotides are TGCGCCAGCAGCTGGGTGGGACAGGGGCCCTACGAGCAGTACTTC.

The chain carries TRBV19 and TRBJ2-3; TRBD1 matches at 7 bases. From germline, CDR1 is LNHDA and CDR2 SQIVND (reference sequence). The CDR3 totals 16 residues. V was pared by 4 bases and J by 0 bases, with 7 bases of the junction left unmatched. For the CDR3, the DNA is TGTGCCAGTAGTACCGGGACAGCCACTAGCACAGATACGCAGTATTTT. It yields the protein CASSTGTATSTDTQYF.

This clone was seen once. V usage is TRBV30 and J usage is TRBJ2-1; maybe TRBD2 (5 bases). The CDR3 runs 14 residues. V lost 1 base, J lost 2 bases, and 9 bases lay in between. CDR1 is GTSNPN and CDR2 is SVGIG in the germline V gene (reference sequence). The CDR3 loop is CAWSDPGTYNEQFF. The DNA for the CDR3 is TGTGCCTGGAGTGATCCGGGGACCTACAATGAGCAGTTCTTC.

V usage is TRBV5-1 and J usage is TRBJ2-3; 10 nucleotides align to TRBD2. V gave up 2 bases and J gave up 2 bases; unmatched junction bases: 5. CDR1 and CDR2 (germline): SGHRS, YFSETQ. The length of the CDR3 is 16 residues. This chain's CDR3 is CASSFIAGGTTDTQYF. The DNA of the CDR3 is TGCGCCAGCAGCTTCATAGCGGGGGGTACCACAGATACGCAGTATTTT.

The J gene is TRBJ1-2, the V gene TRBV10-3; TRBD1 might be the D (5 bases). Germline lookup yields CDR1 ENHRY and CDR2 SYGVKD. Trimming pared 3 bases from V and 2 bases from J, leaving 13 bases between. The CDR3 covers 15 residues. This chain's CDR3 is CAISENPYRNYGYTF. CDR3 bases: TGTGCCATCAGTGAAAATCCCTACAGGAACTATGGCTACACCTTC.

This chain connects TRBV2 to TRBJ1-4, with no clear D. This CDR3 region has 14 residues. V dropped 5 bases and J dropped 3 bases, with 10 bases sitting between them. The germline V gene has CDR1 SNHLY and CDR2 FYNNEI. The CDR3 spells CASSRLGANEKLFF. CDR3 sequence (DNA): TGTGCCAGCAGTCGTTTAGGAGCTAATGAAAAACTGTTTTTT. The variable domain in full, with the rest retrieved from reference TRBV2 and TRBJ1-4, is EPEVTQTPSHQVTQMGQEVILRCVPISNHLYFYWYRQILGQKVEFLVSFYNNEISEKSEIFDDQFSVERPDGSNFTLKIRSTKLEDSAMYFCASSRLGANEKLFFGSGTQLSVL.

The chain combines TRBV30 with TRBJ1-2, with 11 bases lining up with TRBD1. CDR1 and CDR2 from the germline V gene are GTSNPN and SVGIG (reference sequence). The length of the CDR3 is 14 residues. J lost 5 bases, V lost 1 base, and 3 bases had no gene match. Written as DNA, the CDR3 is TGTGCCTGGAGTGAGGGACAGGGGGTATATGGCTACACCTTC. This encodes CAWSEGQGVYGYTF. Variable domain in full (rest from reference TRBV30 and TRBJ1-2): SQTIHQWPATLVQPVGSPLSLECTVEGTSNPNLYWYRQAAGRGLQLLFYSVGIGQISSEVPQNLSASRPQDRQFILSSKKLLLSDSGFYLCAWSEGQGVYGYTFGSGTRLTVV.

The genes are TRBV6-6 and TRBJ2-5; TRBD2 might be the D (7 bases). Germline CDR1 MNHNY, CDR2 SVGAGI (reference sequence). Trimming pared 6 bases from V and 5 bases from J, leaving 16 bases between. The CDR3 sequence is 14 residues long. The CDR3 loop is CASRGGGALETQYF. CDR3 bases: TGTGCCAGCAGGGGAGGGGGAGCGTTGGAGACCCAGTACTTC.

This chain links TRBV29-1 with TRBJ2-1; 9 bases agree with TRBD2. The germline V gene has CDR1 SQVTM and CDR2 ANQGSEA. V gave up 3 bases and J gave up 2 bases; unmatched junction bases: 2. The CDR3 runs to 14 residues. The CDR3 sequence: CSVDKRGAYNEQFF. DNA of the CDR3: TGCAGCGTTGATAAGCGGGGGGCCTACAATGAGCAGTTCTTC.

The J gene is TRBJ1-1, the V gene TRBV15; D is ambiguous. Trimming removed 1 base from V and 5 bases from J, with 8 bases in between. CDR1 LNHNV and CDR2 YYDKDF come from the germline V gene (reference sequence). The CDR3 consists of 13 residues. Written as DNA, the CDR3 is TGTGCCACCAGCAGAGCCCCCCGGACTGAAGCTTTCTTT. Its translation: CATSRAPRTEAFF.

A remark on this clone: In the same sample, other DNA sequences code for this CDR3. This sequence joins TRBV6-1 and TRBJ1-3; D gene ambiguous. Germline loops: CDR1 MNHNS, CDR2 SASEGT. The CDR3 spans 14 residues. Trimming shortened V by 8 bases and J by 0 bases, and 11 bases separated the two germline ends. CDR3 region: CASQAPGSGNTIYF. In DNA, the CDR3 is TGTGCCAGCCAGGCCCCAGGCTCTGGAAACACCATATATTTT.

The chain recombines TRBV6-1 with TRBJ1-6; 11 bases are shared with TRBD1. CDR1 and CDR2 from the germline V gene are MNHNS and SASEGT. This CDR3 region has 15 residues. J was trimmed by 4 bases and V by 7 bases; bases with no gene match: 3. The CDR3 sequence: CASTGTGGYNSPLHF. CDR3 DNA sequence: TGTGCCAGCACCGGGACAGGGGGATATAATTCACCCCTCCACTTT.

With respect to this clone: A clone one base away is much larger, so this may be a read error. The rearrangement joins TRBV11-2 to TRBJ1-1, with D possibly being TRBD1 (6 bases). CDR1 and CDR2 (germline): SGHAT, FQNNGV. The CDR3 length is 13 residues. Trimming shortened V by 4 bases and J by 3 bases, and 9 bases separated the two germline ends. CDR3 sequence (DNA): TGTGCCAGCAGCTCCCAGGGGCACACTGAAGCTTTCTTT. Its translation is CASSSQGHTEAFF.

V gene TRBV6-1 combines with J gene TRBJ1-2; 12 bases line up with TRBD1. CDR3 size: 15 residues. The germline gives CDR1 MNHNS, CDR2 SASEGT. J was trimmed by 8 bases and V by 4 bases; bases with no gene match: 8. The CDR3 loop reads CASSGGTGGWQGYTF. DNA for the CDR3: TGTGCCAGCAGTGGCGGGACAGGGGGCTGGCAAGGCTACACCTTC.

The V and J genes are TRBV9 and TRBJ1-1; 7 bases map to TRBD1. The V segment lost 0 bases and the J segment 2 bases; nucleotides outside the gene matches: 10. This CDR3 has 17 amino acids. CDR1 and CDR2 (germline): SGDLS, YYNGEE. The CDR3, as DNA: TGTGCCAGCAGCGTAGAGGGGGCGGCAGGGTCCAACACTGAAGCTTTCTTT. It specifies CASSVEGAAGSNTEAFF.

The V call is TRBV2, the J call TRBJ2-5; 9 bases fit TRBD1. The CDR3 loop spans 15 amino acids. Germline-derived CDR1 and CDR2 are SNHLY and FYNNEI. V was pared by 6 bases and J by 2 bases, with 7 bases of the junction left unmatched. The CDR3 here is CASSLDRGYQETQYF. For the CDR3, the DNA is TGTGCCAGCAGCCTAGACAGGGGGTATCAAGAGACCCAGTACTTC.

The V and J genes are TRBV6-5 and TRBJ2-1; 8 positions agree with TRBD2. V trimming: 4 bases; J trimming: 6 bases; junction bases outside the gene matches: 11. The V gene's germline CDR1 is MNHEY and CDR2 SVGAGI. CDR3 length equals 16 residues. The CDR3 DNA reads as TGTGCCAGCAGTTTGTCCCCGGGGGGGCCAGGCAATGAGCAGTTCTTC. Protein: CASSLSPGGPGNEQFF.

The rearrangement links TRBV19 to TRBJ2-7, with D perhaps matching TRBD2 (5 bases). Germline loops: CDR1 LNHDA, CDR2 SQIVND (reference sequence). The CDR3 covers 13 residues. V lost 3 bases, J lost 5 bases, and 11 bases lay in between. The CDR3 coding sequence is TGTGCCAGTAGTATTATCGGGAACAACGAGCAGTACTTC. Its protein is CASSIIGNNEQYF.

This chain connects TRBV9 to TRBJ2-2, with 9 bases fitting TRBD2. Looked up from germline, CDR1 is SGDLS and CDR2 is YYNGEE. The CDR3 covers 17 residues. The V segment lost 0 bases and the J segment 2 bases; nucleotides outside the gene matches: 5. This chain's CDR3 is CASSVVSSGINTGELFF. The CDR3 coding sequence is TGTGCCAGCAGCGTAGTGTCTAGCGGGATTAACACCGGGGAGCTGTTTTTT.

This clone has a single count. This chain connects TRBV5-1 to TRBJ1-5, with 9 positions matching TRBD1. The CDR3 covers 16 residues. Germline trimming cut 0 bases from V and 1 base from J; bases unmatched to any gene: 2. The germline V gene has CDR1 SGHRS and CDR2 YFSETQ. CDR3 amino acids: CASSLGDRESNQPQHF. CDR3 sequence (DNA): TGCGCCAGCAGCTTGGGGGACAGGGAAAGCAATCAGCCCCAGCATTTT.

The chain uses TRBV5-8 and TRBJ1-3; D unclear. This CDR3 has 13 residues. CDR1 and CDR2 (germline): SGHTS, YDEGEE. V lost 2 bases and J 0 bases, leaving 3 bases between the germline ends. CDR3: CASSLYSGNTIYF. DNA for the CDR3: TGTGCCAGCAGCTTATACTCTGGAAACACCATATATTTT.

This clone was seen a single time. The V gene is TRBV18, the J gene TRBJ2-1; 7 nucleotides match TRBD1. In germline, CDR1 is KGHSH, CDR2 LQKENI. V shed 1 base and J 7 bases; nucleotides not matched to a gene: 7. The CDR3 extends over 15 amino acids. The CDR3 sequence is CASSPRDSTQNEQFF. The CDR3 region has the DNA TGTGCCAGCTCACCACGGGACAGTACACAGAATGAGCAGTTCTTC.

This rearrangement joins TRBV6-1 to TRBJ1-4, with 9 bases fitting TRBD1. Unmatched junction bases numbered 8, after V lost 5 bases and J lost 7 bases. CDR3 length: 15 residues. The V gene's germline CDR1 is MNHNS and CDR2 SASEGT. CDR3 nucleotide sequence: TGTGCCAGCAGTTTACAGGGGGCGTTAGGTGAAAAACTGTTTTTT. This sequence encodes CASSLQGALGEKLFF.

The genes are TRBV4-2 and TRBJ2-5; D is undetermined. CDR3 length: 15 amino acids. V was shortened by 0 bases and J by 2 bases, with 10 bases between the two germline ends. Germline assignment: CDR1 LGHNA and CDR2 YNFKEQ. In DNA form, the CDR3 reads TGTGCCAGCAGCCAAGATCGAGGCGTACAAGAGACCCAGTACTTC. It codes for CASSQDRGVQETQYF.

The chain recombines TRBV5-1 with TRBJ2-2; TRBD2 matches 7 bases. The CDR3 totals 16 residues. Germline loops: CDR1 SGHRS, CDR2 YFSETQ. With 0 bases clipped from V and 0 bases from J, the junction kept 2 bases outside the gene matches. CDR3 nucleotide sequence: TGCGCCAGCAGCTTGGGACTAGCCGCGAACACCGGGGAGCTGTTTTTT. Its translation is CASSLGLAANTGELFF.

The genes are TRBV28 and TRBJ2-5; TRBD2 matches at 7 bases. The junction had 6 bases not matched to a gene; V was cut back by 5 bases and J by 3 bases. CDR3 length: 14 residues. Per germline, CDR1 MDHEN and CDR2 SYDVKM. For the CDR3, the DNA is TGTGCCAGCAGTCGTGGGCTAGCGGAAGAGACCCAGTACTTC. It translates to CASSRGLAEETQYF.

The chain has TRBV5-6 and TRBJ2-7; a possible D gene is TRBD2 (5 bases). Germline lookup yields CDR1 SGHDT and CDR2 YYEEEE. CDR3 length equals 13 residues. V was pared by 0 bases and J by 13 bases, with 17 bases between. CDR3 in amino acids: CASSLVGTGVGYF. DNA of the CDR3: TGTGCCAGCAGCTTGGTTGGTACCGGGGTAGGTTACTTC.